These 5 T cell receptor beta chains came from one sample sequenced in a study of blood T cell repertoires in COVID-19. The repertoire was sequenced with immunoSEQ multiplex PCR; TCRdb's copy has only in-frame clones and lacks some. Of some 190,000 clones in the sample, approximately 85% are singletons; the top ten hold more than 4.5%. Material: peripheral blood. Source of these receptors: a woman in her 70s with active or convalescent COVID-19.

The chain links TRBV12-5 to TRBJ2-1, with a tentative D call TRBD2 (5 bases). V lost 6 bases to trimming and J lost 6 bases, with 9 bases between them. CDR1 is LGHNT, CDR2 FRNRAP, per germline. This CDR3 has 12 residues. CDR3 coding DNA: TGTGCTAGTGGAGCACGGGGCAATGAGCAGTTCTTC. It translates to CASGARGNEQFF.

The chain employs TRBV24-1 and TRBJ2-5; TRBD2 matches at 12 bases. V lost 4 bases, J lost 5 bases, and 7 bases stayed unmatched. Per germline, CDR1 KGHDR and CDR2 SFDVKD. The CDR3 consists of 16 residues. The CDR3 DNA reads TGTGCCACCAGTGACAAGACTAGCGGGAGTAGGGAGACCCAGTACTTC. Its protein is CATSDKTSGSRETQYF.

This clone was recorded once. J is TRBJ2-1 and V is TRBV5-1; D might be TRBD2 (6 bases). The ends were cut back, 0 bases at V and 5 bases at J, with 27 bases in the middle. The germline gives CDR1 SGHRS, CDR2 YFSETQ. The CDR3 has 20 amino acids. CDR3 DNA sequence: TGCGCCAGCAGCTTGGGGGTATTAGCGGTTCCCCGGGTACGGGACAATGAGCAGTTCTTC. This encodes CASSLGVLAVPRVRDNEQFF.

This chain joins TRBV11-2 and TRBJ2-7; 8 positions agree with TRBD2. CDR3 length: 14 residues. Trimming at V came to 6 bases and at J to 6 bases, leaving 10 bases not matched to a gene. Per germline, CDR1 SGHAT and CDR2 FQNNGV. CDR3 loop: CASRDGTSSGEQYF. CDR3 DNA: TGTGCCAGCAGGGACGGGACTAGTTCAGGCGAGCAGTACTTC. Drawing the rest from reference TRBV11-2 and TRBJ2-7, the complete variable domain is EAGVAQSPRYKIIEKRQSVAFWCNPISGHATLYWYQQILGQGPKLLIQFQNNGVVDDSQLPKDRFSAERLKGVDSTLKIQPAKLEDSAVYLCASRDGTSSGEQYFGPGTRLTVT.

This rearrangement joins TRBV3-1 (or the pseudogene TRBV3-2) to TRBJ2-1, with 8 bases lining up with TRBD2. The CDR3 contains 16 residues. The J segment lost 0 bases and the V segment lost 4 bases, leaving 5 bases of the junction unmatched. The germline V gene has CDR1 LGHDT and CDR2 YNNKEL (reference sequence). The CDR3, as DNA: TGTGCCAGCAGCCGTCGGGGGGGCGGCTCCTACAATGAGCAGTTCTTC. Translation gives CASSRRGGGSYNEQFF.